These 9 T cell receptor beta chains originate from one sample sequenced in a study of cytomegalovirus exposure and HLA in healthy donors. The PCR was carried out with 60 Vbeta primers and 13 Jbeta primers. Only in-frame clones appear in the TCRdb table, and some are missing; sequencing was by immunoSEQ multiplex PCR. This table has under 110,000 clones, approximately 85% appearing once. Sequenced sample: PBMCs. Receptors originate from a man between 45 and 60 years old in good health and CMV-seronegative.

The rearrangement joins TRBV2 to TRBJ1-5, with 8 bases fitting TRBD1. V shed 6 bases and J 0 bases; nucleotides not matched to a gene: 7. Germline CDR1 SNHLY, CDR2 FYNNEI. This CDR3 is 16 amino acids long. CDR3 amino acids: CASRAQGAYSNQPQHF. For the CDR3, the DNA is TGTGCCAGCAGGGCGCAGGGGGCCTATAGCAATCAGCCCCAGCATTTT.

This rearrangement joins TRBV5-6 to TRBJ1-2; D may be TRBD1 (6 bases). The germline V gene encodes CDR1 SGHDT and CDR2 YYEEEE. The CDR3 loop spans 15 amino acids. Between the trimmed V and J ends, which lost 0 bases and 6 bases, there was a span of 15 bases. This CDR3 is CASSLVRTDADGYTF. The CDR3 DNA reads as TGTGCCAGCAGCTTGGTTAGGACAGACGCAGATGGCTACACCTTC.

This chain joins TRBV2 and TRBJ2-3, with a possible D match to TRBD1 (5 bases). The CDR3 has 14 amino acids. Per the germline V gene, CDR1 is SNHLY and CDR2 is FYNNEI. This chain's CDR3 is CARQGQTSTDTQYF. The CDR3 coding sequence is TGTGCTCGGCAAGGACAAACTAGCACAGATACGCAGTATTTT. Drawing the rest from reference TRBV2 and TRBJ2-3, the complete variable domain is EPEVTQTPSHQVTQMGQEVILRCVPISNHLYFYWYRQILGQKVEFLVSFYNNEISEKSEIFDDQFSVERPDGSNFTLKIRSTKLEDSAMYFCARQGQTSTDTQYFGPGTRLTVL.

CDR3 in amino acids: CASSRTGQRYV. The CDR3 DNA follows: TGTGCCAGCAGTCGGACTGGGCAGCGGTACGTC. This chain links TRBV2 with TRBJ2-7; possible D gene TRBD2, 5 bases. The CDR3 is 11 amino acids. Germline-derived CDR1 and CDR2 are SNHLY and FYNNEI. V shed 5 bases and J shed 12 bases, with 14 bases lying between them.

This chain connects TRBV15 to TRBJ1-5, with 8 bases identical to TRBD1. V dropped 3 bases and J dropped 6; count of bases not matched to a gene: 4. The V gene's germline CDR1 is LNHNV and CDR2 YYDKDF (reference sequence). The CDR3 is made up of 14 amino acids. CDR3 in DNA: TGTGCCACCAGCAGGACAGGGGTGGGTCAGCCCCAGCATTTT. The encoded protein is CATSRTGVGQPQHF.

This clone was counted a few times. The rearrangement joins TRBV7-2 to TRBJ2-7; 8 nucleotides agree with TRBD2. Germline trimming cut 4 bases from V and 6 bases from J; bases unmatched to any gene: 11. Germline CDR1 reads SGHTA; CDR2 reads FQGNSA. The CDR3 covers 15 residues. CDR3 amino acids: CASSSRAGEVPEQYF. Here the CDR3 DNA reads TGTGCCAGCAGCTCACGAGCGGGGGAGGTGCCCGAGCAGTACTTC.

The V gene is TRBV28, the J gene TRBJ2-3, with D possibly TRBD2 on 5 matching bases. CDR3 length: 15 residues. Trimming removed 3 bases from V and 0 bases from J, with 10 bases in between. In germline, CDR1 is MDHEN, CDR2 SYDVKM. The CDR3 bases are TGTGCCAGCAGTTTCGGGGTCCCTAGCACAGATACGCAGTATTTT. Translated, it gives CASSFGVPSTDTQYF.

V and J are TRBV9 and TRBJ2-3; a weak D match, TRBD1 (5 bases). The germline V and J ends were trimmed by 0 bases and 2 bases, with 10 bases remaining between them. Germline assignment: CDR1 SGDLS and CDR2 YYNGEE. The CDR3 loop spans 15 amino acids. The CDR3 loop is CASSVGQGFTDTQYF. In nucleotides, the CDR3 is TGTGCCAGCAGCGTAGGTCAGGGCTTCACAGATACGCAGTATTTT.

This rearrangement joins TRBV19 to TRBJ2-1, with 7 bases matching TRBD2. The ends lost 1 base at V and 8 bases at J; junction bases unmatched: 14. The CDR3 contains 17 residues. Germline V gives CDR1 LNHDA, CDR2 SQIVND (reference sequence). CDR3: CASSIGRVQRGSYEQFF. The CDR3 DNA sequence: TGTGCCAGTAGTATAGGAAGAGTCCAGCGGGGATCGTATGAGCAGTTCTTC.